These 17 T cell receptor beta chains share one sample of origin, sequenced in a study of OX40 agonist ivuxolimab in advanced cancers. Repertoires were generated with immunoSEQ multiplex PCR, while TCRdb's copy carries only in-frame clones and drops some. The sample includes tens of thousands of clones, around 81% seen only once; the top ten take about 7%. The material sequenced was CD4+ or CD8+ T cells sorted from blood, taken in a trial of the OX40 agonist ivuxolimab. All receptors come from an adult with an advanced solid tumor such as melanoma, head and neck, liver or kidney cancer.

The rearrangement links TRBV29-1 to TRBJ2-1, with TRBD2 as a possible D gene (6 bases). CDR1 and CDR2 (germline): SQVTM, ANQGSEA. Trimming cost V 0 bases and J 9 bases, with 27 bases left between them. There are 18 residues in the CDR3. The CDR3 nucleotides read TGCAGCGTTGAAGATTGGGACTCCCTAACCGACACGATGACTGAGCAGTTCTTC. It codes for CSVEDWDSLTDTMTEQFF.

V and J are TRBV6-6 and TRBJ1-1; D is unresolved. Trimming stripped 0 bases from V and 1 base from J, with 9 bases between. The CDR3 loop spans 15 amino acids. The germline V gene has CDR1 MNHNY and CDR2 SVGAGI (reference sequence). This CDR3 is CASSYSEGWNTEAFF. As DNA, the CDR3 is TGTGCCAGCAGTTACTCAGAGGGTTGGAACACTGAAGCTTTCTTT.

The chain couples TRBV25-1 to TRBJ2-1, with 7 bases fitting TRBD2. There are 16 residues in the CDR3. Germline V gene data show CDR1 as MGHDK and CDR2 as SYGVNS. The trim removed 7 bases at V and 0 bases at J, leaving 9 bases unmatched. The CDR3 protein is CASTHWGGSSYNEQFF. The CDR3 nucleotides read TGTGCCAGCACCCATTGGGGCGGGAGCTCCTACAATGAGCAGTTCTTC.

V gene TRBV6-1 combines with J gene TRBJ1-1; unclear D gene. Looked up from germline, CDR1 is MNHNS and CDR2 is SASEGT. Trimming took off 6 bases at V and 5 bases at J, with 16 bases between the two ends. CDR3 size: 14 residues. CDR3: CASSQTLSGTEAFF. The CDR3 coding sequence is TGTGCCAGCAGCCAGACACTAAGTGGGACTGAAGCTTTCTTT.

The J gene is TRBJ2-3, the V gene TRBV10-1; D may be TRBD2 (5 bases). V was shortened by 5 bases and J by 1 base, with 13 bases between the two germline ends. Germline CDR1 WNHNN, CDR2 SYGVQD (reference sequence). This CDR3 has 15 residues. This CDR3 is CASSRGTGGTDTQYF. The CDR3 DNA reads TGCGCCAGCAGTCGGGGAACCGGGGGCACAGATACGCAGTATTTT.

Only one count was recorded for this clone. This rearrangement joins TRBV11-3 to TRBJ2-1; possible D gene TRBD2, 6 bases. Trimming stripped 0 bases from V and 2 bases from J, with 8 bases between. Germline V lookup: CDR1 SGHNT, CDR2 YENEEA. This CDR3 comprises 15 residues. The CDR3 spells CASSLEAGPYNEQFF. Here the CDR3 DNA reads TGTGCCAGCAGCTTAGAGGCGGGGCCCTACAATGAGCAGTTCTTC.

The DNA for the CDR3 is TGTGCCAGCAGTTTAGGACAGGGCCCCCAAGAGACCCAGTACTTC. Residues: CASSLGQGPQETQYF. This sequence joins TRBV27 and TRBJ2-5; 8 nucleotides agree with TRBD1. V shed 2 bases and J 1 base; nucleotides not matched to a gene: 3. The CDR3 contains 15 residues. Germline CDR1 reads MNHEY; CDR2 reads SMNVEV (reference sequence).

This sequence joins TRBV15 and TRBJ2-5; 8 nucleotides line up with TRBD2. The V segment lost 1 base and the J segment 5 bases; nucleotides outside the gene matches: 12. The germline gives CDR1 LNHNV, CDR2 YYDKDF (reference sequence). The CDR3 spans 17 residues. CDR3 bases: TGTGCCACCAGCAGAGTCCCCACGGGGGGGGCCGAGGAGACCCAGTACTTC. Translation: CATSRVPTGGAEETQYF.

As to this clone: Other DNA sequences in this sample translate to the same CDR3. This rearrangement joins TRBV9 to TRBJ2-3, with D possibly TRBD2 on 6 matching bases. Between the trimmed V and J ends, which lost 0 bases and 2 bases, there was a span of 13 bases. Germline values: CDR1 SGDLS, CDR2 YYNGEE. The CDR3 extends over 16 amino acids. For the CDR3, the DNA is TGTGCCAGCAGCGTAGGGGCTAGCGACCACACAGATACGCAGTATTTT. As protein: CASSVGASDHTDTQYF.

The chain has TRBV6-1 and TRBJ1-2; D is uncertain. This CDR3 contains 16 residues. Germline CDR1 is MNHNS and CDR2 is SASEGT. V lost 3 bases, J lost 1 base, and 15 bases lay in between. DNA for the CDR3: TGTGCCAGCAGTGAGCCTAACAGTAGAGTTAACTATGGCTACACCTTC. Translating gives CASSEPNSRVNYGYTF.

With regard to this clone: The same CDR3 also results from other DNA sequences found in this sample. CDR3 in DNA: TGTGCCAGCAGCGTAGGACCCAGCTCCTACGAGCAGTACTTC. This gives the protein CASSVGPSSYEQYF. The chain links TRBV9 to TRBJ2-7, with D unresolved. The CDR3 extends over 14 amino acids. Trimming cost V 0 bases and J 0 bases, with 7 bases left between them. Germline CDR1 and CDR2: SGDLS and YYNGEE.

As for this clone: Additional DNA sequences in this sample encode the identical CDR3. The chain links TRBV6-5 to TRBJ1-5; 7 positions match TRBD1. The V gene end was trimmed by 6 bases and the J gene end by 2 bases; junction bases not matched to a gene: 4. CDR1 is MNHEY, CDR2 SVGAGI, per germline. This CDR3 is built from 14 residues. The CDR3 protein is CASSSGQGNQPQHF. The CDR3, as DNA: TGTGCCAGCAGCTCAGGACAGGGCAATCAGCCCCAGCATTTT.

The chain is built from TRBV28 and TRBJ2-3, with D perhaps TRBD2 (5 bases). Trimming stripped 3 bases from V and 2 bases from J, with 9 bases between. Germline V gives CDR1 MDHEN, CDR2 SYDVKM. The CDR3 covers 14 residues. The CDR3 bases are TGTGCCAGCAGTTTTGAGGGTTCCACAGATACGCAGTATTTT. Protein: CASSFEGSTDTQYF.

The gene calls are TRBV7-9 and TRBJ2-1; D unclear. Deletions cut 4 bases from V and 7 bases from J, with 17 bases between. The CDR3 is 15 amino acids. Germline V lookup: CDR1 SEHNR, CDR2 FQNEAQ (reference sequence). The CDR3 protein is CASSSYRSPENEQFF. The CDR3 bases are TGTGCCAGCAGCTCCTACAGATCCCCGGAAAATGAGCAGTTCTTC.

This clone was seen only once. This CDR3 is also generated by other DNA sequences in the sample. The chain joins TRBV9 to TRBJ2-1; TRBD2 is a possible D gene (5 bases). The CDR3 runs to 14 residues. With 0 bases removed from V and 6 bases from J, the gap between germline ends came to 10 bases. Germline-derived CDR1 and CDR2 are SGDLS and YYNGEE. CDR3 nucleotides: TGTGCCAGCAGCGTAGGTGGGAGTGGCAATGAGCAGTTCTTC. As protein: CASSVGGSGNEQFF.

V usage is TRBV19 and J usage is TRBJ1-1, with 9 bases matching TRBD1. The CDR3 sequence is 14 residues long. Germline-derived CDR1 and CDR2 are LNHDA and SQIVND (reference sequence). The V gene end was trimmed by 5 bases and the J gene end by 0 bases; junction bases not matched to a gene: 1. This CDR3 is CASSGTGMNTEAFF. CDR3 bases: TGTGCCAGTAGTGGGACAGGGATGAACACTGAAGCTTTCTTT.

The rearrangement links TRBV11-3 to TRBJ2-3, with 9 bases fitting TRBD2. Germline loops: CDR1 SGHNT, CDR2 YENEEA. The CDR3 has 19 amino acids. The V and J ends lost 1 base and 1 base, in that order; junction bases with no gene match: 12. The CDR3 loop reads CASSLGSREGLERTDTQYF. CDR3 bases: TGTGCCAGCAGCTTAGGGTCGCGGGAGGGCCTAGAACGCACAGATACGCAGTATTTT.